Here is one T cell receptor beta chain with its context. Its antigen is currently unknown. Researchers attached unique molecular identifiers to individual cDNA molecules. TCRdb re-called the 5' RACE reads with MiXCR, one entry per CDR3 protein. Altogether tens of thousands of distinct CDR3 sequences are present, 5.6% being singletons, with the ten largest covering about 6.8%. The data stem from a study of early T cells in non-severe SARS-CoV-2 infection. Study as a whole: Sequenced material consisted of bulk RNA (from unsorted whole blood), and chains were unpaired.

V gave up 1 base and J gave up 2 bases, with 12 bases separating them. The CDR3 runs 16 residues. Germline V gene data show CDR1 as SGHVS and CDR2 as FNYEAQ. Study results and caveats: Sequences matched to VDJdb favored anti-spike CD8 responses, while private and CD4 specificities were missed.

This chain joins TRBV7-6 and TRBJ2-1; TRBD2 is a possible D gene (6 bases). The sequencing sample was made of whole blood. The sequence was obtained from an adult who was a healthcare worker with PCR-confirmed SARS-CoV-2 infection or an uninfected control (not recorded which). The CDR3 reads CASSLGGGPAYNEQFF. In DNA, the CDR3 is TGTGCCAGCAGCTTAGGCGGAGGGCCAGCCTACAATGAGCAGTTCTTC. Together with reference TRBV7-6 and TRBJ2-1, the CDR3 gives the full variable domain: GAGVSQSPRYKVTKRGQDVALRCDPISGHVSLYWYRQALGQGPEFLTYFNYEAQQDKSGLPNDRFSAERPEGSISTLTIQRTEQRDSAMYRCASSLGGGPAYNEQFFGPGTRLTVL.